This T cell receptor (beta chain) comes out of a study of blood T cell repertoires in COVID-19. Study at large: Researchers got acute and convalescent COVID-19 samples from the United States, Italy and Spain. In each case, the material was cDNA or gDNA derived from T cells, B-cell-depleted T cells, or PBMCs.

In the source study's methods: Amplified reference gene primers provided the basis for estimating nucleated cell counts. Generated by immunoSEQ multiplex PCR, the TCRdb table keeps only in-frame clones and is missing some. Clone size and V and J calls were adopted from that table, with D and trimming inferred from the DNA. Of about 56,000 clones listed, 89% were seen once; the top ten hold over 15%. The germline gives CDR1 MNHEY, CDR2 SVGAGI. V lost 6 bases, J lost 4 bases, and 6 bases stayed unmatched. CDR3 size: 14 residues. The gene calls are TRBV6-5 and TRBJ1-2, with TRBD1 identical over 9 bases. Sequenced: peripheral blood. This TCR came from a human donor in a cohort sampled during active COVID-19. CDR3 nucleotide sequence: TGTGCCAGCAGCACGGACAGGGGTCTCTATGGCTACACCTTC. It encodes CASSTDRGLYGYTF.